This T cell receptor (beta chain) was recorded in a study of T cell repertoires in cytomegalovirus infection. Study at large: Both a matching HLA type and CMV infection were indicated by public TCR beta signatures. Study-wide results and limits: CMV-specific TCR beta clonotypes restricted by HLA-C dominated the ex vivo response. Using cumulative public TCR beta family frequency, the authors identified those who carried CMV together with the relevant HLA.

V gave up 3 bases and J gave up 3 bases; unmatched junction bases: 4. Germline V CDR1 and CDR2: SNHLY, FYNNEI. The CDR3 has 15 residues. This clonotype was seen at least ten times. Its specificity is unknown. TCRdb re-analysed the reads in MiXCR, keeping a single row per CDR3 protein. The repertoire holds just under 300,000 distinct CDR3 sequences, with around 10% as singletons. The origin of this receptor is a human donor in good health (CMV status not recorded). Some clones in this sample may be carry-over from other donors' samples. The sequencing sample was made of PBMCs. V is TRBV2 and J is TRBJ1-5; TRBD1 aligns across 8 bases. CDR3 coding DNA: TGTGCCAGCAGTGACCGGACAGGGTACAATCAGCCCCAGCATTTT. It codes for CASSDRTGYNQPQHF.